What follows are 21 T cell receptor beta chains derived from one specimen sequenced in a study of cytomegalovirus exposure and HLA in healthy donors. The PCR was carried out with 60 Vbeta primers and 13 Jbeta primers. Sequencing used immunoSEQ multiplex PCR; TCRdb keeps in-frame clones, though not all of them. This table has 100,000 to 150,000 clones, roughly four fifths appearing once. Sequencing used PBMCs. The receptors come from a middle-aged woman in good health and CMV-seropositive.

The chain carries TRBV5-1 and TRBJ2-1, with 8 nucleotides matching TRBD1. Germline CDR1 is SGHRS and CDR2 is YFSETQ. J lost 8 bases, V lost 0 bases, and 4 bases had no gene match. The CDR3 consists of 14 residues. In DNA, the CDR3 is TGCGCCAGCAGCTTGGGACAGGGGTTGGATGAGCAGTTCTTC. Translated: CASSLGQGLDEQFF.

The chain combines TRBV30 with TRBJ1-6; the D gene is possibly TRBD1 (6 bases). This CDR3 comprises 16 residues. The V gene's germline CDR1 is GTSNPN and CDR2 SVGIG (reference sequence). V was clipped by 5 bases and J by 5 bases, with 19 bases between them. Written as DNA, the CDR3 is TGTGCCTGGGAACCCTTACAGGGCCGCCATAATTCACCCCTCCACTTT. Translated, it gives CAWEPLQGRHNSPLHF. The whole variable domain, remainder taken from reference TRBV30 and TRBJ1-6, is SQTIHQWPATLVQPVGSPLSLECTVEGTSNPNLYWYRQAAGRGLQLLFYSVGIGQISSEVPQNLSASRPQDRQFILSSKKLLLSDSGFYLCAWEPLQGRHNSPLHFGNGTRLTVT.

V usage is TRBV5-1 and J usage is TRBJ2-2, with a weak D call TRBD2 (5 bases). CDR1 and CDR2 from the germline V gene are SGHRS and YFSETQ. The V gene lost 7 bases and the J gene lost 4 bases, with 14 bases spanning the gap. CDR3 length: 14 amino acids. The CDR3 DNA follows: TGCGCCAGCGGGCGGGCAGGCCCCACCGGGGAGCTGTTTTTT. It is translated as CASGRAGPTGELFF.

J is TRBJ1-1 and V is TRBV6-6; the D gene is possibly TRBD1 (6 bases). CDR3 length: 13 residues. Per the germline V gene, CDR1 is MNHNY and CDR2 is SVGAGI (reference sequence). Trimming removed 2 bases at V and 7 bases at J, with 11 bases between. CDR3 protein: CASSYGGVGEAFF. CDR3 bases: TGTGCCAGCAGTTACGGGGGCGTTGGTGAAGCTTTCTTT.

V gene TRBV10-3 combines with J gene TRBJ2-1; 16 nucleotides agree with TRBD2. This CDR3 is built from 16 residues. Losses at the gene ends were 4 bases for V and 9 bases for J; bases not matched to a gene: 6. Looked up from germline, CDR1 is ENHRY and CDR2 is SYGVKD. Here the CDR3 reads CAISGGLAGGPSEQFF. The DNA of the CDR3 is TGTGCCATCAGTGGGGGACTAGCGGGAGGGCCGAGTGAGCAGTTCTTC.

This clone occurred a few times. The chain combines TRBV7-6 with TRBJ2-7; 10 nucleotides agree with TRBD1. The V and J ends lost 5 bases and 1 base, in that order; junction bases with no gene match: 2. The CDR3 spans 14 residues. Looked up from germline, CDR1 is SGHVS and CDR2 is FNYEAQ. CDR3 protein: CASSVGQGSYEQYF. The CDR3, as DNA: TGTGCCAGCAGCGTGGGACAGGGGTCCTACGAGCAGTACTTC.

The genes are TRBV5-1 and TRBJ2-2; D is perhaps TRBD2 (5 bases). CDR3 length: 14 amino acids. V was trimmed by 3 bases and J by 3 bases, leaving 9 bases between them. Germline assignment: CDR1 SGHRS and CDR2 YFSETQ. The CDR3 here is CASSSVGDTGELFF. CDR3 DNA: TGCGCCAGCAGCTCGGTCGGGGACACCGGGGAGCTGTTTTTT.

This chain connects TRBV11-1 to TRBJ1-1; possible D gene TRBD1, 5 bases. In germline, CDR1 is SGHAT, CDR2 FQDESV (reference sequence). The CDR3 length is 14 residues. The V end lost 2 bases, the J end lost 5 bases, and 12 bases lay between the germline ends. The CDR3 DNA follows: TGTGCCAGCAGCTTAACGCAGGGAAGAACTGAAGCTTTCTTT. Translated: CASSLTQGRTEAFF.

The chain joins TRBV6-1 to TRBJ1-1, with D maybe TRBD1 (6 bases). The germline gives CDR1 MNHNS, CDR2 SASEGT. The V and J ends lost 4 bases and 4 bases respectively, with 16 bases between them. CDR3 length: 15 amino acids. This chain's CDR3 is CASSAAQGGGTEAFF. CDR3 nucleotide sequence: TGTGCCAGCAGTGCTGCACAGGGTGGGGGCACTGAAGCTTTCTTT.

The chain joins TRBV9 to TRBJ2-7; 7 bases line up with TRBD1. Trimming at V came to 2 bases and at J to 2 bases, leaving 7 bases not matched to a gene. The CDR3 is made up of 15 amino acids. Germline V lookup: CDR1 SGDLS, CDR2 YYNGEE. CDR3 DNA: TGTGCCAGCAGCGTCCAGGGGGTCCCCCCCTACGAGCAGTACTTC. Its translation: CASSVQGVPPYEQYF.

The J gene is TRBJ2-3, the V gene TRBV9; TRBD2 agrees at 10 bases. Germline-derived CDR1 and CDR2 are SGDLS and YYNGEE. After removal of 4 bases from V and 4 bases from J, the junction contained 6 bases not matched to a gene. The CDR3 sequence is 15 residues long. The CDR3 is CASSQLAGKPDTQYF. In DNA, the CDR3 is TGTGCCAGCAGCCAACTAGCGGGGAAACCAGATACGCAGTATTTT. The full variable domain, in which reference TRBV9 and TRBJ2-3 provide the parts outside the CDR3, is DSGVTQTPKHLITATGQRVTLRCSPRSGDLSVYWYQQSLDQGLQFLIQYYNGEERAKGNILERFSAQQFPDLHSELNLSSLELGDSALYFCASSQLAGKPDTQYFGPGTRLTVL.

This clone occurred a few times. This chain connects TRBV5-4 to TRBJ2-4; D remains ambiguous. In germline, CDR1 is SGHNT, CDR2 YYREEE (reference sequence). Trimming pared 1 base from V and 5 bases from J, leaving 10 bases between. The CDR3 extends over 14 amino acids. The CDR3 DNA reads TGTGCCAGCAGCTTGAAACTCGGAGAAAACATTCAGTACTTC. Translating it yields CASSLKLGENIQYF.

The genes are TRBV6-5 and TRBJ2-7, with a weak D call TRBD2 (5 bases). The CDR3 runs to 15 residues. Germline-derived CDR1 and CDR2 are MNHEY and SVGAGI. Trimming took 0 bases from V and 1 from J, leaving 10 bases between them. CDR3: CASSYSSLVSYEQYF. The CDR3 DNA follows: TGTGCCAGCAGTTACTCCTCACTAGTTTCCTACGAGCAGTACTTC.

The genes are TRBV6-5 and TRBJ1-1; 7 nucleotides align to TRBD1. CDR3 length: 14 amino acids. Germline CDR1 MNHEY, CDR2 SVGAGI. Losses at the gene ends were 6 bases for V and 4 bases for J; bases not matched to a gene: 8. The CDR3 region has the DNA TGTGCCAGCAGCTCCCTAGGGGGCCTCACTGAAGCTTTCTTT. Translation: CASSSLGGLTEAFF.

The chain uses TRBV5-6 and TRBJ1-2; TRBD1 is a possible D gene (5 bases). The V gene lost 3 bases and the J gene lost 2 bases, with 14 bases spanning the gap. CDR3 size: 15 residues. The germline CDR1 and CDR2 sequences are SGHDT and YYEEEE. The CDR3 DNA follows: TGTGCCAGCAGCTCTGGGGCCCTGGGAAACTATGGCTACACCTTC. This codes for CASSSGALGNYGYTF. The variable domain in full, with the rest retrieved from reference TRBV5-6 and TRBJ1-2, is DAGVTQSPTHLIKTRGQQVTLRCSPKSGHDTVSWYQQALGQGPQFIFQYYEEEERQRGNFPDRFSGHQFPNYSSELNVNALLLGDSALYLCASSSGALGNYGYTFGSGTRLTVV.

V is TRBV5-1 and J is TRBJ2-7; maybe TRBD1 (6 bases). V dropped 3 bases and J dropped 0 bases, with 13 bases sitting between them. CDR1 is SGHRS and CDR2 is YFSETQ in the germline V gene. There are 15 residues in the CDR3. CDR3 sequence: CASSSDRSTSYEQYF. For the CDR3, the DNA is TGCGCCAGCAGCTCAGACAGGTCGACCTCCTACGAGCAGTACTTC.

On this clone: Other DNA sequences of this sample code for an identical CDR3. The rearrangement uses TRBV4-3 and TRBJ1-1; no clear D gene. The germline CDR1 and CDR2 sequences are LGHNA and YSLEER. V gave up 0 bases and J gave up 1 base, with 9 bases separating them. CDR3 length equals 15 residues. CDR3 DNA: TGCGCCAGCAGCCAAGATCAGGCCTCGAACACTGAAGCTTTCTTT. Protein: CASSQDQASNTEAFF.

The V and J genes are TRBV21-1 and TRBJ1-5; the D call in the table, TRBD1, was not verified against the DNA. TRBV21-1 is a known pseudogene. CDR3 length: 17 amino acids. CDR3 DNA: TGTGCCACCAGAGGGACAGGGGTCCACAAATCCCCCCAGCCCCAGCATTTT. This sequence encodes CATRGTGVHKSPQPQHF.

This clone was seen only a few times. The rearrangement uses TRBV27 and TRBJ2-7; TRBD1 matches at 10 bases. The junction had 4 bases not matched to a gene; V was cut back by 3 bases and J by 2 bases. Germline-derived CDR1 and CDR2 are MNHEY and SMNVEV (reference sequence). The length of the CDR3 is 15 residues. CDR3 sequence reads: CASSFGTGVPYEQYF. CDR3 sequence (DNA): TGTGCCAGCAGTTTCGGGACAGGGGTTCCCTACGAGCAGTACTTC.

This clone was found a few times. This chain connects TRBV21-1 to TRBJ2-7; the table gives TRBD2 as D, unverified against the DNA. TRBV21-1 has pseudogene status. The CDR3 loop spans 18 amino acids. The CDR3, as DNA: TGTGCCAGCAGCAAAGACCGAACGTGGAGTAGCGGGAGCTCCGAGCAGTACTTC. This translates into CASSKDRTWSSGSSEQYF.

The chain is built from TRBV4-3 and TRBJ2-5; 8 bases map to TRBD2. Germline trimming cut 0 bases from V and 2 bases from J; bases unmatched to any gene: 8. The CDR3 runs 17 residues. Germline V gives CDR1 LGHNA, CDR2 YSLEER. DNA of the CDR3: TGCGCCAGCAGCCAAGATACGGGCGCGGGGGGACAAGAGACCCAGTACTTC. Residues: CASSQDTGAGGQETQYF.